The clone carrying this T cell receptor (beta chain) was counted ten times or more. The sample comes from a study of T cells in Graves' hyperthyroidism and ophthalmopathy. Authors of the study amplified TCR beta CDR3 regions from RNA transcripts. The TCR CDR3 first-round RT-PCR relied on the HTBI primer set. TCRdb reprocessed the multiplex PCR reads with MiXCR, giving one entry per CDR3 protein. The sample consists of roughly 290,000 distinct CDR3 sequences, roughly 13% of them appearing once. Stable hyperthyroidism: no ophthalmopathy progression over 18 months of follow-up. The authors took PBMCs from 8 to 10 ml fresh peripheral blood. The CDR3 totals 14 residues. The germline V gene has CDR1 DFQATT and CDR2 SNEGSKA (reference sequence). Trimming took 0 bases from V and 2 from J, leaving 11 bases between them.

The sample was blood. The clonotype originates from a woman aged 40-49 years with Graves' hyperthyroidism. This chain links TRBV20-1 with TRBJ2-7, with unresolved D. DNA for the CDR3: TGCAGTGCTAGAGATCTTGTCAAACCCTACGAGCAGTACTTC. Protein sequence: CSARDLVKPYEQYF.